This TCR beta chain was identified in a study of cytomegalovirus exposure and HLA in healthy donors. Study background: Sequencing of about 179 million T cells in an earlier analysis found roughly 120 million unique TCR beta sequences.

A note on this clone: What it binds is unknown.

Primers for the PCR totalled 60 Vbeta and 13 Jbeta. The method was immunoSEQ multiplex PCR; TCRdb's version includes in-frame clones alone and lacks a portion of them. The table has roughly 190,000 clones, 82% seen once. The study, taken as a whole, reports: When analyzed later, the rates of TCR association showed variation by HLA locus, with DRB1 the most and HLA-C the fewest. The authors later found HLA-associated TCR beta chains more clonally expanded than equally common others.

Germline CDR1 MDHEN, CDR2 SYDVKM. V was pared by 3 bases and J by 5 bases, with 25 bases between. The CDR3 is made up of 19 amino acids. This chain uses TRBV28 with TRBJ2-2; D is possibly TRBD2 (6 bases). Sequences were obtained from PBMCs. The TCR comes from a woman in her late teens or twenties in good health and CMV-seronegative. As DNA, the CDR3 is TGTGCCAGCAGTTTGGAACCGTATGTCCTGGGGAGGAGGACCGGGGAGCTGTTTTTT. Translated, it gives CASSLEPYVLGRRTGELFF.